What follows are 11 T cell receptor beta chains derived from one specimen sequenced in a study of T cell responses to AZD1222 COVID-19 vaccine. The assay was immunoSEQ multiplex PCR, and TCRdb's table has in-frame clones only and misses some. Of 150,000 or so clones in the sample, approximately 93% were seen once. The sequencing here drew on peripheral blood, taken on day 0 of MenACWY control vaccination. The receptor source for this set is an adult in good health.

Written as DNA, the CDR3 is TGTGCCACCCAGGAGCTGGATAGGTCCGCCGGGGAGCTGTTTTTT. It specifies CATQELDRSAGELFF. The chain has TRBV7-8 and TRBJ2-2, with D unresolved. The V gene's germline CDR1 is SGHVS and CDR2 FQNEAQ. This CDR3 is built from 15 residues. Trimming left V 10 bases short and J 6 bases short, with 21 bases between.

The chain uses TRBV5-8 and TRBJ2-4, with 10 bases fitting TRBD2. After removal of 0 bases from V and 0 bases from J, the junction contained 12 bases not matched to a gene. The CDR3 covers 20 residues. Germline CDR1 SGHTS, CDR2 YDEGEE. CDR3 region: CASSLGWSSGRAGAKNIQYF. CDR3 bases: TGTGCCAGCAGCTTGGGGTGGTCGAGCGGGAGGGCCGGAGCCAAAAACATTCAGTACTTC.

The sample holds one count of this clone. This rearrangement joins TRBV2 to TRBJ2-7; possible D gene TRBD2, 6 bases. V dropped 5 bases and J dropped 1 base, with 15 bases sitting between them. This CDR3 is built from 15 residues. Germline V gives CDR1 SNHLY, CDR2 FYNNEI. The CDR3 nucleotides read TGTGCCAGCAGTCCAACGGGACTGCTGTCCTACGAGCAGTACTTC. This encodes CASSPTGLLSYEQYF.

The chain combines TRBV7-9 with TRBJ1-2; D perhaps matches TRBD1 (5 bases). The CDR3 has 13 amino acids. The germline CDR1 and CDR2 sequences are SEHNR and FQNEAQ (reference sequence). Between the trimmed V and J ends, which lost 2 bases and 6 bases, there was a span of 10 bases. The CDR3 loop reads CASSLQGIDGYTF. CDR3 nucleotide sequence: TGTGCCAGCAGCTTACAGGGTATTGATGGCTACACCTTC.

This chain connects TRBV21-1 to TRBJ1-2; the table's D call TRBD1 went unverified against the DNA. TRBV21-1 is a pseudogene. This CDR3 region has 17 residues. CDR3 amino acids: CASSKGSGGLYNYGYTF. In DNA form, the CDR3 reads TGTGCCAGCAGCAAAGGGTCAGGGGGTTTATATAACTATGGCTACACCTTC.

V and J are TRBV19 and TRBJ2-1; D is possibly TRBD2 (5 bases). CDR1 is LNHDA and CDR2 is SQIVND in the germline V gene (reference sequence). The V end was cut by 6 bases, the J end by 6 bases, with 18 bases between. CDR3 size: 15 residues. CDR3: CASSPTTRGVNEQFF. The DNA for the CDR3 is TGTGCCAGTAGCCCGACTACTCGAGGCGTCAATGAGCAGTTCTTC.

The DNA of the CDR3 is TGTGCCAGCAGCCGCGACAGGGGCGCAGATACGCAGTATTTT. Its protein product is CASSRDRGADTQYF. This chain connects TRBV6-5 to TRBJ2-3; 8 bases match TRBD1. V lost 6 bases to trimming and J lost 4 bases; unmatched junction nucleotides: 6. The CDR3 is made up of 14 amino acids. The germline CDR1 and CDR2 sequences are MNHEY and SVGAGI.

This chain joins TRBV7-9 and TRBJ1-3, with a possible D match to TRBD1 (6 bases). The germline gives CDR1 SEHNR, CDR2 FQNEAQ (reference sequence). V gave up 4 bases and J gave up 0 bases, with 19 bases separating them. This CDR3 comprises 18 residues. The DNA for the CDR3 is TGTGCCAGCAGCTCCTATTCGGGGGCTACCTTCTCTGGAAACACCATATATTTT. Translated, it gives CASSSYSGATFSGNTIYF.

J is TRBJ2-5 and V is TRBV5-6; perhaps TRBD1 as D (6 bases). V was shortened by 4 bases and J by 5 bases, with 15 bases between the two germline ends. The CDR3 runs 14 residues. From germline, CDR1 is SGHDT and CDR2 YYEEEE. CDR3: CASSEGPRGETQYF. CDR3 nucleotides: TGTGCCAGCAGCGAGGGCCCTAGGGGGGAGACCCAGTACTTC.

The chain links TRBV3-1 (or the pseudogene TRBV3-2) to TRBJ2-2; perhaps D is TRBD1 or TRBD2 (7 bases each). With 2 bases removed from V and 6 bases from J, the gap between germline ends came to 13 bases. The CDR3 loop spans 15 amino acids. The germline gives CDR1 LGHDT, CDR2 YNNKEL (reference sequence). The CDR3 reads CASSQPPGGAGELFF. DNA for the CDR3: TGTGCCAGCAGCCAACCCCCAGGGGGGGCCGGGGAGCTGTTTTTT.

This chain links TRBV4-1 with TRBJ1-5, with no clear D. V was trimmed by 0 bases and J by 4 bases, leaving 16 bases between them. The V gene's germline CDR1 is MGHRA and CDR2 YSYEKL. CDR3 length equals 17 residues. The CDR3 reads CASSQDPGVIFNQPQHF. CDR3 in DNA: TGCGCCAGCAGCCAAGATCCTGGGGTAATTTTTAATCAGCCCCAGCATTTT.